The sequence of this T cell receptor beta chain was determined in a study of T cell changes during pregnancy in multiple sclerosis. Between the trimmed V and J ends, which lost 5 bases and 0 bases, there was a span of 23 bases. CDR1 and CDR2 from the germline V gene are SGHVS and FQNEAQ. The CDR3 consists of 19 residues. This clone was seen more than once but under ten times. Sequencing used immunoSEQ multiplex PCR; TCRdb keeps in-frame clones, though not all of them. The profile covers tens of thousands of clones, with more than 70% appearing a single time and approximately 0.97% taken by the ten largest.

Sample: peripheral blood, taken in the first trimester of pregnancy. The chain links TRBV7-8 to TRBJ1-5, with D possibly being TRBD1 (6 bases). This clonotype originated in a female donor in good health, enrolled as a control in a pregnancy study. CDR3 in DNA: TGTGCCAGCAGCCTCAGCCTGCTGAGGGGGAAAGTTAGCAATCAGCCCCAGCATTTT. This sequence encodes CASSLSLLRGKVSNQPQHF.